This TCR beta chain was sequenced in a study of monozygotic twins with inflammatory bowel disease. General study results and limits: T cell subtypes were not distinguishable in this analysis. Patients with IBD had less TCRbeta diversity (inverse Simpson) than their healthy co-twins. Concordance status among twins (concordant versus discordant) showed no link to repertoire similarity, possibly from limited power.

The length of the CDR3 is 16 residues. The germline gives CDR1 SGDLS, CDR2 YYNGEE. Comment on this clonotype: The antigen is not known.

TCRdb re-called the 5' RACE reads; every CDR3 protein appears as one record, without DNA. The sample data list about 330,000 distinct CDR3 sequences. This sequence joins TRBV9 and TRBJ1-1; no DNA is available, so the TRBD1 call from TCRdb remains unchecked. The sequence was collected from a human donor with ulcerative colitis or Crohn's disease, or a healthy co-twin of an affected twin (not recorded which). Sequencing was performed on blood. This CDR3 is CASSAGLGGLNTEAFF.